This TCR beta chain was found in a study of T cell clusters in autoimmune cytopenias. Study-level information: Healthy donor controls had a mean age of about 57 years and median age of 59 years.

Study results and caveats: TRB repertoire shifts in secondary cytopenia and chronic lymphocytic leukemia mostly reflected lymphoma, not autoimmunity.

Of note for this clonotype: Its specificity is unknown.

The length of the CDR3 is 15 residues. The germline CDR1 and CDR2 sequences are MNHEY and SVGAGI. Multiplex touch-down PCR amplified TRB using TRB-A and TRB-B pools in one tube. TCRdb re-called the multiplex PCR reads; every CDR3 protein appears as one record, without DNA. The listing records fewer than 6,000 distinct CDR3 sequences. Each sample's input was around 250 ng genomic DNA, 35,000 to 40,000 genome equivalents. The same sample was also studied in work on T cell repertoires in aging, cancer and after chemotherapy. Per that paper: In cancer patients, declining TCR diversity with age involved lost richness and lost evenness.

The sequencing input was peripheral blood. This receptor was taken from a human donor in good health. This chain joins TRBV6-5 and TRBJ1-2; there is no DNA to check the TCRdb D call of TRBD1. This CDR3 reads CASSYSRQGAYGYTF.